Following are 6 T cell receptor beta chains from one sample sequenced in a study of cytomegalovirus exposure and HLA in healthy donors (dated by TCRdb to about 2017). Library construction relied on the immunoSEQ multiplex PCR assay. For the multiplex PCR, a mixture combining 60 forward primers for TCR Vbeta segments and 13 reverse primers for TCR Jbeta segments was used. TCRdb provides this immuneACCESS table in a form limited to in-frame rearrangements. Some clones are lacking; in checked studies, under half of them reflect an unresolved V gene, and why the rest are absent is not known. Across this sample there are about 190,000 clones, with about 85% seen only once. Around 3.9% of the sample is taken by the ten largest. Specimen: PBMCs. The receptors derive from a man aged 50-59 years in good health and CMV-seronegative.

The rearrangement links TRBV5-4 to TRBJ1-2; D might be TRBD1 (5 bases). The CDR3 totals 14 residues. V was shortened by 3 bases and J by 3 bases, with 12 bases between the two germline ends. CDR1 SGHNT and CDR2 YYREEE come from the germline V gene (reference sequence). CDR3 DNA: TGTGCCAGCAGCTCTACAGGTTTTGACTATGGCTACACCTTC. Protein sequence: CASSSTGFDYGYTF.

The chain is built from TRBV7-2 and TRBJ2-1; maybe TRBD2 (5 bases). The germline CDR1 and CDR2 sequences are SGHTA and FQGNSA. Trimming took 6 bases from V and 4 from J, leaving 19 bases between them. The CDR3 contains 16 residues. CDR3 sequence reads: CASSHLRARRYNEQFF. The CDR3 DNA follows: TGTGCCAGCAGTCACCTGAGGGCGCGGCGTTACAATGAGCAGTTCTTC.

Worth noting for this clone: The junction departs from germline at one end; a sequencing error may be responsible. The gene calls are TRBV7-9 and TRBJ1-2, with 7 bases lining up with TRBD1. The CDR3 runs 15 residues. Germline CDR1 SEHNR, CDR2 FQNEAQ (reference sequence). As DNA, the CDR3 is TGTTCCAGCAGCTCCTGGGACAGTACTAACTATGGCTACACCTTC. Its translation is CSSSSWDSTNYGYTF.

The chain links TRBV5-1 to TRBJ1-1; D is possibly TRBD1 (5 bases). CDR1 and CDR2 from the germline V gene are SGHRS and YFSETQ. Trimming removed 2 bases from V and 0 bases from J, with 8 bases in between. The CDR3 loop spans 14 amino acids. The DNA of the CDR3 is TGCGCCAGCAGCTTCGGGGGGATGAACACTGAAGCTTTCTTT. Residues: CASSFGGMNTEAFF.

This chain uses TRBV4-1 with TRBJ1-4; D possibly corresponds to TRBD1 (5 bases). V gave up 3 bases and J gave up 12 bases, with 8 bases separating them. The CDR3 is made up of 11 amino acids. Germline-derived CDR1 and CDR2 are MGHRA and YSYEKL. The CDR3 sequence is CASSQKGELFF. The CDR3 DNA reads TGCGCCAGCAGCCAGAAAGGGGAACTGTTTTTT.

The chain recombines TRBV2 with TRBJ1-2, with TRBD1 as a possible D gene (5 bases). V lost 11 bases, J lost 6 bases, and 13 bases lay in between. From germline, CDR1 is SNHLY and CDR2 FYNNEI. The CDR3 has 11 amino acids. The CDR3 here is CAVQGRHGYTF. The CDR3 nucleotides read TGTGCCGTTCAGGGTCGCCATGGCTACACCTTC.